Reported below is one TCR beta chain. This sample is drawn from a study of blood T cell repertoires in COVID-19. After removal of 3 bases from V and 2 bases from J, the junction contained 6 bases not matched to a gene. Germline CDR1 reads SGDLS; CDR2 reads YYNGEE. CDR3 size: 16 residues. Profiled with immunoSEQ multiplex PCR; TCRdb holds only in-frame clones, not every one. The profile covers under 250,000 clones, with 85% appearing a single time and 9.1% taken by the ten largest. Sequencing was carried out using PBMCs or T cells enriched from blood (not recorded which). The rearrangement joins TRBV9 to TRBJ2-5, with 11 bases identical to TRBD2. The clonotype originates from a woman aged 50 to 60 with acute COVID-19. The chain's CDR3 is CASSAGTSGYQETQYF. In DNA, the CDR3 is TGTGCCAGCAGCGCAGGGACTAGCGGTTATCAAGAGACCCAGTACTTC.